Included here is one T cell receptor beta chain sequence, with context. Its antigen is not identified. This sample is part of a study of Tregs in tolerant kidney transplant recipients. Notes on the study in general: The small number of patients limits these findings pending further validation. Tolerant patients' donor-specific Tregs expanded beyond overall Tregs, suggesting antigen-driven growth.

Mixed chimerism was transient after nonmyeloablative marrow transplants from related graft donors. Thawed PBMCs were FACS-sorted into unstimulated CD4+CD25+CD127- regulatory T cells, CD4+CD25- non-regulatory cells, CD4 and CD8 cells. Sequenced by immunoSEQ multiplex PCR; TCRdb stores in-frame clones only, minus some. Of about 22,000 clones in the sample, approximately 84% were seen once. Trimming shortened V by 0 bases and J by 0 bases, and 12 bases separated the two germline ends. CDR1 and CDR2 from the germline V gene are LGHNA and YNFKEQ. The CDR3 sequence is 17 residues long. The receptor's source is a human patient who received a combined kidney and bone marrow transplant. Among the T cells, some may be from the graft donor. The sequencing used CD8+ T cells from blood (PBMCs), collected 6 months after the transplant. This sequence joins TRBV4-2 and TRBJ1-3; TRBD1 is a possible D gene (5 bases). This CDR3 reads CASSQDDRHYSGNTIYF. CDR3 nucleotides: TGTGCCAGCAGCCAAGATGACAGACATTACTCTGGAAACACCATATATTTT.